A selection of T cell receptor beta chains follows, all from one sample in a study of T cells in Graves' hyperthyroidism and ophthalmopathy. Via MiXCR, TCRdb re-called the multiplex PCR reads, giving one row per CDR3 protein. This sample has hundreds of thousands of distinct CDR3 sequences, with more than 20% found just once. Sample: blood. The receptor source for this set is a woman in her forties with Graves' ophthalmopathy. Each CDR3 is given with its conserved first and last residue. Each record gives: CDR3 length, V gene, CDR3 protein.

15 | TRBV6-1 | CASSEDGPMVETQYF
13 | TRBV30 | CACWWGRDETQYF
11 | TRBV4-1 | CGRGRNTEAFF
16 | TRBV4-1 | CASSQALEASLYEQYF
14 | TRBV18 | CASSPNTGNTEAFF
14 | TRBV7-9 | CASSAGQLNYGYTF
12 | TRBV15 | CATSRRSDGYTF
15 | TRBV7-8 | CASSLGRLNQETQYF
16 | TRBV9 | CASSSPGQGLNTEAFF
13 | TRBV30 | CAWTSGNQETQYF
13 | TRBV30 | CAWSRGLRNTIYF
15 | TRBV30 | CAWGPGRPSNQPQHF
14 | TRBV5-1 | CASSLGEGYDEQYF
17 | TRBV28 | CASGYPLGTENTGELFF
10 | TRBV2 | CASRKGEQYF
15 | TRBV5-1 | CASSSLAGMNTEAFF
12 | TRBV20-1 | CSDSRGRETQYF
13 | TRBV2 | CASIGQVQETQYF
16 | TRBV7-6 | CASSRTSGTPQETQYF
14 | TRBV12-5 | CATRRAPGANVLTF
15 | TRBV10-2 | CASSESDRATYEQYF
14 | TRBV6-5 | CASSHQGVTGELFF
14 | TRBV24-1 | CATSDFQGSETQYF
17 | TRBV28 | CASSPDRGSRFAYEQYF
15 | TRBV3-1 | CASSQDPSGDYEQYF
12 | TRBV6-2/TRBV6-3 | CASSLTHTEAFF
13 | TRBV19 | CASSILGANVLTF
14 | TRBV7-9 | CASSFSGSGETQYF
15 | TRBV6-5 | CASSRDKGRIHGYTF